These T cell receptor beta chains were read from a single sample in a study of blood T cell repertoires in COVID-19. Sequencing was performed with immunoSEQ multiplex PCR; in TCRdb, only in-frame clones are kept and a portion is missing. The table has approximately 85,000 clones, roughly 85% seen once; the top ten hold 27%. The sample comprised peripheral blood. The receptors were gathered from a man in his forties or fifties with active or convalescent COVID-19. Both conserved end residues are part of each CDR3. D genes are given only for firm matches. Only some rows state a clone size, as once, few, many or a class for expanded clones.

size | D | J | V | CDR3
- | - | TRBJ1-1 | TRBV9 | CASSVPIGEGTEAFF
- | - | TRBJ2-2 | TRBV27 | CASKPTTDNTGELFF
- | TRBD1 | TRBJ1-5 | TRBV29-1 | CSVVQGAGQPQHF
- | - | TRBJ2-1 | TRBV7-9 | CASSLRQEGNEQFF
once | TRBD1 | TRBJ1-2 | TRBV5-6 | CATADRVNYGYTF
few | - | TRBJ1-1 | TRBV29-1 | CSVRWGVTTEAFF
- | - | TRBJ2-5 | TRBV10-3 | CAISESVARETQYF
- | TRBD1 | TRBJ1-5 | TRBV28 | CASSTTGERGNQPQHF
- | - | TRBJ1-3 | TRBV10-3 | CAIGTQGHTIYF
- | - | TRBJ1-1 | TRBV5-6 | CASSLPRNTEAFF
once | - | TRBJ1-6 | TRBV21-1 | CASSKIMGQVSIIRSPLHF
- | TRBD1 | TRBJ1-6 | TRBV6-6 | CASSYSGTAGDSPLHF
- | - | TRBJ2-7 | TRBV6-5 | CAAKTVDSSYEQYF
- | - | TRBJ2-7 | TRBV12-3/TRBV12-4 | CASSLSGVYEQYF
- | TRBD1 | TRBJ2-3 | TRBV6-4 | CASSDSQGARNTQYF
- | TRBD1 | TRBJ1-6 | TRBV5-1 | CASSPDTGGNSPLHF
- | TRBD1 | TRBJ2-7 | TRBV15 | CATSTLLDRGGYEQYF
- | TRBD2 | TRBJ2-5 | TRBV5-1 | CASSPSGGYQETQYF
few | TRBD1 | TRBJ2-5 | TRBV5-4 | CASSPRRQGDQETQYF
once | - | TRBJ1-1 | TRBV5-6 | CASSSTGGGGTEAFF